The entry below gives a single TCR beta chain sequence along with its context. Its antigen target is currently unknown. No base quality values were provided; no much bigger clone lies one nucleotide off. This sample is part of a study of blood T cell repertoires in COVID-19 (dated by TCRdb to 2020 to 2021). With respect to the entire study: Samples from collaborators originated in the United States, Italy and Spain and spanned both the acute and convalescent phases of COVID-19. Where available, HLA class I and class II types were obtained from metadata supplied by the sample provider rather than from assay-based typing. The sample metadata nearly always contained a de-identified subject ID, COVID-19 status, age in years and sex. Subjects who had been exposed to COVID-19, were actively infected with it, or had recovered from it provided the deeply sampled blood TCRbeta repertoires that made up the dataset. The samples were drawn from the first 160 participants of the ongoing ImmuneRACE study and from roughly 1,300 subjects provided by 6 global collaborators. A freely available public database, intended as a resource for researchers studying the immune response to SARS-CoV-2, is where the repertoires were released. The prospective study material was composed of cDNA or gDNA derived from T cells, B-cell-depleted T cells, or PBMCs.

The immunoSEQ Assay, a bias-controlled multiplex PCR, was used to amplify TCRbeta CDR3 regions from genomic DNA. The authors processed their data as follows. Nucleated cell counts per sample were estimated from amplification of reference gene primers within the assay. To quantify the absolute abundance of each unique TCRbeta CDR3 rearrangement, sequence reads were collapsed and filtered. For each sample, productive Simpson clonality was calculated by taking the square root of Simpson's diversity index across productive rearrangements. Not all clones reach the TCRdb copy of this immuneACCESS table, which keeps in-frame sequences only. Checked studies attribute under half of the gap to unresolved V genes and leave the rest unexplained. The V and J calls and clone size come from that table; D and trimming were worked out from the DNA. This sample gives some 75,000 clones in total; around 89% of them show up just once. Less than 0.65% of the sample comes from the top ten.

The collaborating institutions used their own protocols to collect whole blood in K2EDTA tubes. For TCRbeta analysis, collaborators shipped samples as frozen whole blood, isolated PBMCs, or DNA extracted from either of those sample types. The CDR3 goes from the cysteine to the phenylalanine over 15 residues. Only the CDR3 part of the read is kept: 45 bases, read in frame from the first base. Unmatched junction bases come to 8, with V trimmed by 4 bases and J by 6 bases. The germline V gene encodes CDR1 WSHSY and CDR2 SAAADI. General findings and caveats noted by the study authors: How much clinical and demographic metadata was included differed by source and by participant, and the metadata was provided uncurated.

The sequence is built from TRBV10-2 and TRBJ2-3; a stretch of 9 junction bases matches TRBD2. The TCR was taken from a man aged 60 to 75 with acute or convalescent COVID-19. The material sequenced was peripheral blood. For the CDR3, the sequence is CASSVRGGAPDTQYF. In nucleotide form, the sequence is TGCGCCAGCAGTGTCCGCGGGGGGGCTCCCGATACGCAGTATTTT.